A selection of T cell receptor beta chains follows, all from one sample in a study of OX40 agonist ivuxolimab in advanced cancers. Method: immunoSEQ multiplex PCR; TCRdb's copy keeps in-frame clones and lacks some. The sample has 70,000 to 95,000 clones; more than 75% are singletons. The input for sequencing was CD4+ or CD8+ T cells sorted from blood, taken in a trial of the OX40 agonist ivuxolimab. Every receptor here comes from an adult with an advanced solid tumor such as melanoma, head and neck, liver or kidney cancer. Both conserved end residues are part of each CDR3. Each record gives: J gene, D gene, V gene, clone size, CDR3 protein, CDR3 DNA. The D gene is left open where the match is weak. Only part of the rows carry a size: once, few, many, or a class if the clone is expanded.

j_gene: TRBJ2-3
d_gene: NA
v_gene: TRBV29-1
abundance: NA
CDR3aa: CSVGVRLSTDTQYF
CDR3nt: TGCAGCGTTGGCGTACGTCTATCTACAGATACGCAGTATTTT

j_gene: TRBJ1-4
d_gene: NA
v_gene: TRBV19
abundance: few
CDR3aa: CASSRGDMSNEKLFF
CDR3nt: TGTGCCAGTAGTCGAGGGGACATGAGTAATGAAAAACTGTTTTTT

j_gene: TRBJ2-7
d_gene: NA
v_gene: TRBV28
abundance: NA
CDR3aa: CASSQQDPYEQYF
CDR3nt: TGTGCCAGCAGTCAGCAGGACCCCTACGAGCAGTACTTC

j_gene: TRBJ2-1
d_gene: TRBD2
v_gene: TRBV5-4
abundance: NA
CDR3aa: CASSLGTSGTNNEQFF
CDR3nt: TGTGCCAGCAGCTTGGGGACTAGCGGGACCAACAATGAGCAGTTCTTC

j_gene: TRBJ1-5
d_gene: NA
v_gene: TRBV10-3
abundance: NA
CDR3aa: CAIAQASNQPQHF
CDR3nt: TGTGCCATCGCCCAAGCTAGCAATCAGCCCCAGCATTTT

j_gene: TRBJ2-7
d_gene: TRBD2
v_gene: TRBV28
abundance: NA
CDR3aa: CASSTASSGAGLYEQYF
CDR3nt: TGTGCCAGCAGCACGGCGTCTAGCGGGGCTGGGCTCTACGAGCAGTACTTC

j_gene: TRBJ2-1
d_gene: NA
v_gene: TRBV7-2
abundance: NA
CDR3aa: CASVPAGTYYNEQFF
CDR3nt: TGTGCCAGCGTACCTGCCGGGACATACTACAATGAGCAGTTCTTC

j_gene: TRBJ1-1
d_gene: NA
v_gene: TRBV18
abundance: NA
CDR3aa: CASSPGGNTEAFF
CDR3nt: TGTGCCAGCTCACCAGGTGGGAACACTGAAGCTTTCTTT

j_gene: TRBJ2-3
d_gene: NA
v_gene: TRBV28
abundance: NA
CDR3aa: CASSLGGRETDTQYF
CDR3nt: TGTGCCAGCAGTTTAGGGGGGCGCGAGACAGATACGCAGTATTTT

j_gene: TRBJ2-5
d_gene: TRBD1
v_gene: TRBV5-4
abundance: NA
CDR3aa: CASSSSGQGLETQYF
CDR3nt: TGTGCCAGCAGCTCTTCGGGACAGGGTTTAGAGACCCAGTACTTC

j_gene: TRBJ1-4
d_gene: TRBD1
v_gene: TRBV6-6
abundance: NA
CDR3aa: CASSYFDRVALFF
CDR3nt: TGTGCCAGCAGTTACTTCGACAGGGTGGCCTTGTTTTTT

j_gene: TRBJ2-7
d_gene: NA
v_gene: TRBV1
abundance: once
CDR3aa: CTSSQEGGQHKISYEQYF
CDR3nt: TGCACCAGCAGCCAAGAGGGGGGACAGCACAAGATCTCCTACGAGCAGTACTTC

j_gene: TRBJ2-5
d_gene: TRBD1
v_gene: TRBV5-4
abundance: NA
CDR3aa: CASSVDRDQETQYF
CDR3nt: TGTGCCAGCAGCGTAGACAGGGACCAAGAGACCCAGTACTTC

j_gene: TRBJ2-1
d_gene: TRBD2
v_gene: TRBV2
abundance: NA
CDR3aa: CASNKLAGAYNEQFF
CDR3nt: TGTGCCAGCAACAAACTAGCGGGGGCCTACAATGAGCAGTTCTTC

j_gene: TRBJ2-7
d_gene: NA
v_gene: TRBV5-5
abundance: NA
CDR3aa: CASTLGVSNKIYEQYF
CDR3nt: TGTGCCAGCACCTTGGGGGTATCCAACAAAATCTACGAGCAGTACTTC

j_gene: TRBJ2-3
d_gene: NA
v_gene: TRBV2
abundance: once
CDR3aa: CASSGGLGDTQYF
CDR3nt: TGTGCCAGCAGTGGGGGGTTGGGAGATACGCAGTATTTT

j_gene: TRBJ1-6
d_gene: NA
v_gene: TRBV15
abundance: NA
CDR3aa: CATSILGQYNSPLHF
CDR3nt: TGTGCCACCAGCATCCTAGGCCAGTATAATTCACCCCTCCACTTT

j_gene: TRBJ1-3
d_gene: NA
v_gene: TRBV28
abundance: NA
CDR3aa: CASSSIGVAGNTIYF
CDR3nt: TGTGCCAGCAGCTCCATTGGGGTTGCTGGAAACACCATATATTTT

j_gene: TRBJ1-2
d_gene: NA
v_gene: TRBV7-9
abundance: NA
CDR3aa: CASSPGQNYGYTF
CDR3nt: TGTGCCAGCAGCCCCGGACAGAACTATGGCTACACCTTC

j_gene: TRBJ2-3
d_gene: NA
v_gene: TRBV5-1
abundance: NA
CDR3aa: CASSPGGGVPTDTQYF
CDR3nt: TGCGCCAGCAGCCCCGGAGGGGGGGTCCCCACAGATACGCAGTATTTT

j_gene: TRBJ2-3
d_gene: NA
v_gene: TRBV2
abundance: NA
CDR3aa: CASSPGSSTDTQYF
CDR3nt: TGTGCCAGCAGCCCGGGGTCCTCCACAGATACGCAGTATTTT

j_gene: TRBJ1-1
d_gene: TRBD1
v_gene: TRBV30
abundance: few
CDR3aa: CAWSVLPWTGNTEAFF
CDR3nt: TGTGCCTGGAGTGTACTGCCGTGGACAGGGAACACTGAAGCTTTCTTT

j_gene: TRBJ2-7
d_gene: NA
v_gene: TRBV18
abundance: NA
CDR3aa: CASSRDLYEQYF
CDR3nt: TGTGCCAGCTCACGGGATCTCTACGAGCAGTACTTC

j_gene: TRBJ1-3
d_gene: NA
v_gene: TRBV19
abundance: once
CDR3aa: CASRLDISSGNTIYF
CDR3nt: TGTGCCAGTAGACTAGACATCTCCTCTGGAAACACCATATATTTT

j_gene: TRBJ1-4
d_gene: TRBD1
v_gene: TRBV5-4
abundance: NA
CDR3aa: CASSLRAGQGGEKLFF
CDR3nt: TGTGCCAGCAGCTTGAGGGCAGGACAGGGGGGTGAAAAACTGTTTTTT

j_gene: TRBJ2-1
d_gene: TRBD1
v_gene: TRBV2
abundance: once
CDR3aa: CASRDRGNEQFF
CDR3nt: TGTGCCAGCAGGGACAGGGGAAATGAGCAGTTCTTC

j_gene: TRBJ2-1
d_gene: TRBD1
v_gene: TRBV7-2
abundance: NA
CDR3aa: CASTPTLQGDEQFF
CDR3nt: TGTGCCAGCACCCCGACGCTTCAGGGGGATGAGCAGTTCTTC